Following are 8 T cell receptor beta chains from one sample sequenced in a study of OX40 agonist ivuxolimab in advanced cancers. The protocol was immunoSEQ multiplex PCR, while the TCRdb copy is restricted to in-frame clones and leaves out a portion. The sample comprises approximately 92,000 clones, roughly 95% of which are singletons, and approximately 0.2% rests with the top ten. Sample: CD4+ or CD8+ T cells sorted from blood, taken in a trial of the OX40 agonist ivuxolimab. The receptors were gathered from an adult with an advanced solid tumor such as melanoma, head and neck, liver or kidney cancer.

The rearrangement links TRBV18 to TRBJ1-5; no definite D call. Trimming cost V 2 bases and J 5 bases, with 10 bases left between them. This CDR3 spans 14 amino acids. Germline V lookup: CDR1 KGHSH, CDR2 LQKENI. CDR3: CASSPTDQDQPQHF. In DNA, the CDR3 is TGTGCCAGCTCACCAACGGATCAGGATCAGCCCCAGCATTTT.

The V gene is TRBV29-1, the J gene TRBJ1-2, with D unresolved. This CDR3 spans 14 amino acids. The germline CDR1 and CDR2 sequences are SQVTM and ANQGSEA. V dropped 0 bases and J dropped 3 bases, with 11 bases sitting between them. The CDR3 DNA is TGCAGCGTTGAAGAAACGGGTCAGCACTATGGCTACACCTTC. Amino acid sequence: CSVEETGQHYGYTF.

The gene calls are TRBV6-5 and TRBJ2-7; maybe TRBD2 (6 bases). The length of the CDR3 is 15 residues. CDR1 is MNHEY, CDR2 SVGAGI, per germline. Trimming removed 2 bases from V and 0 bases from J, with 11 bases in between. In nucleotides, the CDR3 is TGTGCCAGCAGTTACGAAGGGGAGGTCTCCTACGAGCAGTACTTC. Translating gives CASSYEGEVSYEQYF.

The J gene is TRBJ1-2, the V gene TRBV18; unclear D gene. Looked up from germline, CDR1 is KGHSH and CDR2 is LQKENI. V lost 2 bases to trimming and J lost 7 bases, with 5 bases between them. The CDR3 extends over 11 amino acids. The CDR3 loop is CASSPDRGYTF. CDR3 coding DNA: TGTGCCAGCTCACCAGACCGTGGCTACACCTTC. Looking up the rest from reference TRBV18 and TRBJ1-2 gives the full variable domain: NAGVMQNPRHLVRRRGQEARLRCSPMKGHSHVYWYRQLPEEGLKFMVYLQKENIIDESGMPKERFSAEFPKEGPSILRIQQVVRGDSAAYFCASSPDRGYTFGSGTRLTVV.

This clone was seen only once. The genes are TRBV6-6 and TRBJ2-7, with 8 nucleotides matching TRBD1. Germline CDR1 MNHNY, CDR2 SVGAGI (reference sequence). This CDR3 has 13 amino acids. V was clipped by 10 bases and J by 2 bases; unmatched bases: 7. The CDR3 is CATVKQGAYEQYF. The CDR3 DNA sequence: TGTGCCACCGTCAAACAGGGGGCCTACGAGCAGTACTTC.

This chain joins TRBV7-9 and TRBJ1-1; D is possibly TRBD1 (6 bases). The CDR3 extends over 18 amino acids. Trimming removed 1 base from V and 0 bases from J, with 18 bases in between. Germline V gene sequence: CDR1 SEHNR, CDR2 FQNEAQ (reference sequence). CDR3 region: CASSLVGRGSALNTEAFF. CDR3 sequence (DNA): TGTGCCAGCAGCTTAGTTGGGAGGGGGTCAGCTCTGAACACTGAAGCTTTCTTT.

The chain recombines TRBV5-1 with TRBJ1-1; D might be TRBD1 (6 bases). The CDR3 spans 15 residues. Germline V gene lookup returns CDR1 SGHRS and CDR2 YFSETQ. Trimming stripped 1 base from V and 6 bases from J, with 16 bases between. The CDR3 sequence: CASSLFGKGEAEAFF. The CDR3 bases are TGCGCCAGCAGCTTGTTTGGGAAGGGGGAGGCTGAAGCTTTCTTT.

The chain uses TRBV27 and TRBJ1-5, with 9 bases lining up with TRBD1. CDR3 length equals 13 residues. The trim removed 6 bases at V and 6 bases at J, leaving 3 bases unmatched. CDR1 is MNHEY, CDR2 SMNVEV, per germline (reference sequence). The CDR3 loop reads CASRGQGVQPQHF. The DNA of the CDR3 is TGTGCCAGCAGGGGACAGGGAGTTCAGCCCCAGCATTTT.